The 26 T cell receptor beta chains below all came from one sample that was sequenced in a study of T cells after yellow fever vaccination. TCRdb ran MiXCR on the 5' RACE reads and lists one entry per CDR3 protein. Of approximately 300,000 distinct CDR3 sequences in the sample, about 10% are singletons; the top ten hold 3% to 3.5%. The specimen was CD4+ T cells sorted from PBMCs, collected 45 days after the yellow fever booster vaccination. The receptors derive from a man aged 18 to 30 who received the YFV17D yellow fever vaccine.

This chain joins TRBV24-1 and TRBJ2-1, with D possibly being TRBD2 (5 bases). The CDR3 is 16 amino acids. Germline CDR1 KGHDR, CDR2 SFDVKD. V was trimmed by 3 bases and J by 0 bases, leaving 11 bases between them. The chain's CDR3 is CATSDERLSSYNEQFF. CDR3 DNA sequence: TGTGCCACCAGTGATGAGCGGTTGAGCTCCTACAATGAGCAGTTCTTC.

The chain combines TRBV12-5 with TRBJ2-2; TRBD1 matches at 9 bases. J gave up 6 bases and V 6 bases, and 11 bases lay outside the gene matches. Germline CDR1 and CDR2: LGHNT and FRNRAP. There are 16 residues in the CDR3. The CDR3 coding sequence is TGTGCTAGTGGCACCGCCGGGACAGGGTATCCCGGGGAGCTGTTTTTT. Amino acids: CASGTAGTGYPGELFF.

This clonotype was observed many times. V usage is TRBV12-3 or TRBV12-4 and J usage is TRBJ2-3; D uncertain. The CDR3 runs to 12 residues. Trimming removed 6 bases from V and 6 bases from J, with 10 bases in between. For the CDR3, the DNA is TGTGCCAGCAGCCTCTTCTCCGATACGCAGTATTTT. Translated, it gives CASSLFSDTQYF.

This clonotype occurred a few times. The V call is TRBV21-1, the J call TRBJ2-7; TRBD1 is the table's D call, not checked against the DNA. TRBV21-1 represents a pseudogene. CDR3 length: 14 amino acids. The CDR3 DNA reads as TGTGCCAGCCCACCCGGCGGCAGGGCCTACGAGCAGTACGTC. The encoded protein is CASPPGGRAYEQYV.

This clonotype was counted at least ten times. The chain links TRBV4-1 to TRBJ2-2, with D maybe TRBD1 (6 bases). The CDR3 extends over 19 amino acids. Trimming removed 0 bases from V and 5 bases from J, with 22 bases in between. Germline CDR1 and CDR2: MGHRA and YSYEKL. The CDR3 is CASSQEWPNREWFTGELFF. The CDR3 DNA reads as TGCGCCAGCAGCCAAGAGTGGCCAAACAGGGAATGGTTTACCGGGGAGCTGTTTTTT.

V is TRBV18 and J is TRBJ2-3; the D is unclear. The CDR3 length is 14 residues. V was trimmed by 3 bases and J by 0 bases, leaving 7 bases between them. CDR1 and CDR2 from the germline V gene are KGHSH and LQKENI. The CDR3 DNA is TGTGCCAGCTCACCGTCGACTAGCACAGATACGCAGTATTTT. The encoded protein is CASSPSTSTDTQYF.

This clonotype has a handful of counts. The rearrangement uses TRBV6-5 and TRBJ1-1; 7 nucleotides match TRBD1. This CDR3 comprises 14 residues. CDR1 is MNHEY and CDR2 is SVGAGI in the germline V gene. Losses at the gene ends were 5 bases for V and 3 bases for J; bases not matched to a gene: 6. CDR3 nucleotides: TGTGCCAGCAGTAGCACAGGGGTTGACACTGAAGCTTTCTTT. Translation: CASSSTGVDTEAFF.

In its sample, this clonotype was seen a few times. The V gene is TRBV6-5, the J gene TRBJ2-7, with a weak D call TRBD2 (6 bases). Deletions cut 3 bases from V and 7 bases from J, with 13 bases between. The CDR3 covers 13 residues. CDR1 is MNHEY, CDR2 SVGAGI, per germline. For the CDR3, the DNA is TGTGCCAGCAGTTATGCGGGGACGGGGGAGCAGTACGTC. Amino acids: CASSYAGTGEQYV.

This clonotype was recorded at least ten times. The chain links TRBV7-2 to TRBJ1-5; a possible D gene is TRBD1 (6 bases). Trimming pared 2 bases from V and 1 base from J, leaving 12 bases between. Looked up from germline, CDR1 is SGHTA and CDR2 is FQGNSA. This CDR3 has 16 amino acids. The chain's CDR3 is CASSLSGVISNQPQHF. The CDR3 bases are TGTGCCAGCAGCTTATCAGGGGTGATAAGCAATCAGCCCCAGCATTTT.

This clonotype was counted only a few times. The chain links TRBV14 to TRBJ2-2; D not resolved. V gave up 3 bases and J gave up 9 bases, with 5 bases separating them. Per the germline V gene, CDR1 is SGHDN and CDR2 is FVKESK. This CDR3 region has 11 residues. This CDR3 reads CASSQFRELFF. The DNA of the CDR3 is TGTGCCAGCAGCCAGTTCAGGGAGCTGTTTTTT.

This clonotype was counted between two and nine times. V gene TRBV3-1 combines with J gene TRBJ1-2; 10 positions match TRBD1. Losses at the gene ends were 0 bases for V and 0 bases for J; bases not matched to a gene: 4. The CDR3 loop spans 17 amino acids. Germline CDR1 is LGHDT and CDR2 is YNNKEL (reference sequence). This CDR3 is CASSQDRDRGANYGYTF. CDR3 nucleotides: TGTGCCAGCAGCCAAGACCGGGACAGGGGTGCTAACTATGGCTACACCTTC.

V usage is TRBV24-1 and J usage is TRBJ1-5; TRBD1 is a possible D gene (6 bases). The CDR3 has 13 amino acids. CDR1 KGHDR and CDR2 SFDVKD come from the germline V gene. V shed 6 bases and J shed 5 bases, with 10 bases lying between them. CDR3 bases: TGTGCCACCAGTCAGGGGTTTTATCAGCCCCAGCATTTT. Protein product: CATSQGFYQPQHF.

The DNA for the CDR3 is TGCGCCAGCAGCCAAGCTGCAGGGGGAATAACTGAAGCTTTCTTT. It yields the protein CASSQAAGGITEAFF. The chain carries TRBV4-1 and TRBJ1-1; 7 bases are a match to TRBD1. CDR3 size: 15 residues. Germline CDR1 reads MGHRA; CDR2 reads YSYEKL. J lost 5 bases, V lost 1 base, and 7 bases had no gene match.

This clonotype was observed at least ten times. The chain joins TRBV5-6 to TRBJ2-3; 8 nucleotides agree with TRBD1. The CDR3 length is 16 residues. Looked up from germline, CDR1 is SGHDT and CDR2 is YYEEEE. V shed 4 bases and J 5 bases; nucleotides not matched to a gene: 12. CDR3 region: CASSLLTGALGDTQYF. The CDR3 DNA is TGTGCCAGCAGCCTTCTGACAGGGGCACTGGGAGATACGCAGTATTTT. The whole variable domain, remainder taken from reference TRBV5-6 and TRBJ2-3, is DAGVTQSPTHLIKTRGQQVTLRCSPKSGHDTVSWYQQALGQGPQFIFQYYEEEERQRGNFPDRFSGHQFPNYSSELNVNALLLGDSALYLCASSLLTGALGDTQYFGPGTRLTVL.

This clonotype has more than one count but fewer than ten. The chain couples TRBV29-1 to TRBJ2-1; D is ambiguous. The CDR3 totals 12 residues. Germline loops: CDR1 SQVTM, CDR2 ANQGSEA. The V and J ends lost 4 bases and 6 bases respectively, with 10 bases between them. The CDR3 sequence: CSVGTPGNEQFF. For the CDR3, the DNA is TGCAGCGTTGGGACCCCCGGCAATGAGCAGTTCTTC.

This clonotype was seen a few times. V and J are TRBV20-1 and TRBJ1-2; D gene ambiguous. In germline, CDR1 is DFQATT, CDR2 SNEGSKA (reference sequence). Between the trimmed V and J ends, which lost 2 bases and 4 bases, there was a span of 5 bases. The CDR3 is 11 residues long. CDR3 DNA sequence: TGCAGTGCTAGATTATCCTATGGCTACACCTTC. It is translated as CSARLSYGYTF.

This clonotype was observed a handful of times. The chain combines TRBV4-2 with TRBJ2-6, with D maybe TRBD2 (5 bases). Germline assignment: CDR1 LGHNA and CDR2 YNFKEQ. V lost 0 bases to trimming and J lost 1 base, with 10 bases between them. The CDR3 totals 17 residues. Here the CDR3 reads CASSQEVGSSGANVLTF. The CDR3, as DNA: TGTGCCAGCAGCCAAGAGGTAGGGAGTTCTGGGGCCAACGTCCTGACTTTC.

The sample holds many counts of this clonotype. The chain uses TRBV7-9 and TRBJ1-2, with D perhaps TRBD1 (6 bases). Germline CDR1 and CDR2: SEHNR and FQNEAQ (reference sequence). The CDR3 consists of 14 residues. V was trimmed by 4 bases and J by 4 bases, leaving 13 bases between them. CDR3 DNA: TGTGCCAGCAGCTCGAGACAGGAATTCTATGGCTACACCTTC. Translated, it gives CASSSRQEFYGYTF.

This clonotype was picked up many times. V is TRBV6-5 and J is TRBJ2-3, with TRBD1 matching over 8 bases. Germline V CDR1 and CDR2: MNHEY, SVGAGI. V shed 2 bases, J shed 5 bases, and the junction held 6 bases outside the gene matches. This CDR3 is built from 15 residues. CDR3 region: CASSYPRTGRDTQYF. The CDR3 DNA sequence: TGTGCCAGCAGTTACCCGAGGACAGGGAGAGATACGCAGTATTTT.

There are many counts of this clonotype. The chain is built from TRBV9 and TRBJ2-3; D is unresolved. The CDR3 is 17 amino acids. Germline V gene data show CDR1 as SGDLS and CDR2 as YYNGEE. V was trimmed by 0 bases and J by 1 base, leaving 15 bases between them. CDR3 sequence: CASSVEPDGPRTDTQYF. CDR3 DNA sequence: TGTGCCAGCAGCGTAGAGCCCGACGGGCCGCGCACAGATACGCAGTATTTT.

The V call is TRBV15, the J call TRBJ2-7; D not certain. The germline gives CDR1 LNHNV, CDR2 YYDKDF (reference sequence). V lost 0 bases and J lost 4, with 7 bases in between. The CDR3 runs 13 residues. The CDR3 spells CATSRDRRYEQYV. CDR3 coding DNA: TGTGCCACCAGCAGAGATAGGCGATACGAGCAGTACGTC.

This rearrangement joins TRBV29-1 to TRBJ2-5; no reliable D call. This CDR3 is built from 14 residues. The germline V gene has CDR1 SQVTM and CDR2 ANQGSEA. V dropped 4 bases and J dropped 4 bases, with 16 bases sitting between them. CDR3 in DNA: TGCAGCGTTGTTGCTAGAAGGCAACCAGAGACCCAGTACTTC. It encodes CSVVARRQPETQYF. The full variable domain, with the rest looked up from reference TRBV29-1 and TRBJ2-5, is SAVISQKPSRDICQRGTSLTIQCQVDSQVTMMFWYRQQPGQSLTLIATANQGSEATYESGFVIDKFPISRPNLTFSTLTVSNMSPEDSSIYLCSVVARRQPETQYFGPGTRLLVL.

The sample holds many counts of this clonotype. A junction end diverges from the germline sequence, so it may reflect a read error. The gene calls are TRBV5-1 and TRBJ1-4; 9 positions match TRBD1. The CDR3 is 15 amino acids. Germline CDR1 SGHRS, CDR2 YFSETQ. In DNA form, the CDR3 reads TGTGCCAGCAGTTTACAGGGGGCTACTAATGAAAAACTGTTTTTT. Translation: CASSLQGATNEKLFF. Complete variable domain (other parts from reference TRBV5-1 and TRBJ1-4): KAGVTQTPRYLIKTRGQQVTLSCSPISGHRSVSWYQQTPGQGLQFLFEYFSETQRNKGNFPGRFSGRQFSNSRSEMNVSTLELGDSALYLCASSLQGATNEKLFFGSGTQLSVL.

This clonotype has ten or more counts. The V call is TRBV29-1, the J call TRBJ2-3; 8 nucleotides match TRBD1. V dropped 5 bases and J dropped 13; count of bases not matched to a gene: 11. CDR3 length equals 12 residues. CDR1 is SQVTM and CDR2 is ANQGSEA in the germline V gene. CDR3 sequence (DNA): TGCAGCGTTAGTCCCGGGGGACAGGTGAAGTATTTT. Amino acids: CSVSPGGQVKYF.

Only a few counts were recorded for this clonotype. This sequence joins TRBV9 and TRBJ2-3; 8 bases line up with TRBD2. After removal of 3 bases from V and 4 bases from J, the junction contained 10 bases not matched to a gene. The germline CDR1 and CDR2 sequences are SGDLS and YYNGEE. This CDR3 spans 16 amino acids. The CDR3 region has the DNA TGTGCCAGCAGCGCGACCGCGGGGGGCCCGGCAGATACGCAGTATTTT. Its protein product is CASSATAGGPADTQYF.

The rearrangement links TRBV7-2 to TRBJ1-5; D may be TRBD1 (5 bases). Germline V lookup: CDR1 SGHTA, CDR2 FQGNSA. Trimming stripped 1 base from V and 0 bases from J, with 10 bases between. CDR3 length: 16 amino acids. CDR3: CASSLGTGPSNQPQHF. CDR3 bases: TGTGCCAGCAGCTTAGGTACAGGCCCTAGCAATCAGCCCCAGCATTTT. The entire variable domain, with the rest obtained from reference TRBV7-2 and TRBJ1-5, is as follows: GAGVSQSPSNKVTEKGKDVELRCDPISGHTALYWYRQSLGQGLEFLIYFQGNSAPDKSGLPSDRFSAERTGGSVSTLTIQRTQQEDSAVYLCASSLGTGPSNQPQHFGDGTRLSIL.